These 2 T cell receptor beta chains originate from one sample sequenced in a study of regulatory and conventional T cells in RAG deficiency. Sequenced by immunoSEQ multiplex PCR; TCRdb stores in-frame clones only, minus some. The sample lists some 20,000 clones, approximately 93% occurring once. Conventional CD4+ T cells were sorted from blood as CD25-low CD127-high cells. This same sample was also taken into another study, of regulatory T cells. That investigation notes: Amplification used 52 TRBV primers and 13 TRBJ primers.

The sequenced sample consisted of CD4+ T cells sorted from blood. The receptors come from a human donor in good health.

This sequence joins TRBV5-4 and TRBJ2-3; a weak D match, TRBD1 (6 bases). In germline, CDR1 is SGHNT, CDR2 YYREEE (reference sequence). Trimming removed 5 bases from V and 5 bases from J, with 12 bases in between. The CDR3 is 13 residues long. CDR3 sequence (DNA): TGTGCCAGCAGTCAAGTCAGGGGAGATACGCAGTATTTT. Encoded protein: CASSQVRGDTQYF. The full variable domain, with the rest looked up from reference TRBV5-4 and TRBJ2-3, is ETGVTQSPTHLIKTRGQQVTLRCSSQSGHNTVSWYQQALGQGPQFIFQYYREEENGRGNFPPRFSGLQFPNYSSELNVNALELDDSALYLCASSQVRGDTQYFGPGTRLTVL.

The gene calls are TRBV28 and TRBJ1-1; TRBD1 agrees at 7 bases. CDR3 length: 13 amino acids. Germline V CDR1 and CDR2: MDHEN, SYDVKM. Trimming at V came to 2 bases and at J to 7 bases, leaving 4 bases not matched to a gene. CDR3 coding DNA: TGTGCCAGCAGTTTAGGTCACAGGGGTGAAGCTTTCTTT. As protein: CASSLGHRGEAFF. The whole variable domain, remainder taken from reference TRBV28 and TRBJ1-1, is DVKVTQSSRYLVKRTGEKVFLECVQDMDHENMFWYRQDPGLGLRLIYFSYDVKMKEKGDIPEGYSVSREKKERFSLILESASTNQTSMYLCASSLGHRGEAFFGQGTRLTVV.